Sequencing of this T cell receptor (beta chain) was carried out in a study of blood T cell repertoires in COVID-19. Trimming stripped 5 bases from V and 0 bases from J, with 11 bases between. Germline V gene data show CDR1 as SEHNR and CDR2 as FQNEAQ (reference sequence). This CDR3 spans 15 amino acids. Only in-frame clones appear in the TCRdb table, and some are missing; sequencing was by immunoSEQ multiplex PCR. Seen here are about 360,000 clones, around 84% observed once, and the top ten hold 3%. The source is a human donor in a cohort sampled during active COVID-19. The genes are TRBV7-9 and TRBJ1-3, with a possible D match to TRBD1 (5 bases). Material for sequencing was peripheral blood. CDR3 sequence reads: CASSLAGLSGNTIYF. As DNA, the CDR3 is TGTGCCAGCAGCCTCGCGGGACTCTCTGGAAACACCATATATTTT.